These 8 T cell receptor beta chains share one sample of origin, sequenced in a study of cytomegalovirus exposure and HLA in healthy donors (dated by TCRdb to 2016 to 2017). The library was obtained by the immunoSEQ multiplex PCR assay. The multiplex PCR relied on a mix of 60 forward primers for TCR Vbeta segments and 13 reverse primers for TCR Jbeta segments. TCRdb re-hosts the immuneACCESS table, in-frame sequences only. Its copies lack some clones; in the studies checked, an unresolved V gene accounts for under half of them, and the cause for the rest is not known. Within this sample are 96,000 or so clones, with 60% to 75% of them counted one time only. Jointly, the top ten make up roughly 3.2% of the sample. The material sequenced was PBMCs. The receptors were sampled from a female donor in good health and CMV-seropositive.

The chain employs TRBV11-1 and TRBJ1-3, with TRBD1 identical over 7 bases. Germline V lookup: CDR1 SGHAT, CDR2 FQDESV (reference sequence). Germline trimming cut 5 bases from V and 6 bases from J; bases unmatched to any gene: 16. There are 17 residues in the CDR3. The DNA of the CDR3 is TGTGCCAGCAGCCGAAATCGGGACAGTCGACTGGAAAACACCATATATTTT. Translation gives CASSRNRDSRLENTIYF.

The J gene is TRBJ2-7, the V gene TRBV29-1; D perhaps matches TRBD2 (7 bases). V was shortened by 6 bases and J by 3 bases, with 15 bases between the two germline ends. The CDR3 is made up of 13 amino acids. The germline V gene encodes CDR1 SQVTM and CDR2 ANQGSEA. The CDR3 region is CSVGRDTNYEQYF. The CDR3, as DNA: TGCAGCGTGGGGAGGGACACCAACTACGAGCAGTACTTC.

The J gene is TRBJ2-1, the V gene TRBV5-1; maybe TRBD2 (7 bases). V lost 2 bases, J lost 4 bases, and 19 bases lay in between. Germline values: CDR1 SGHRS, CDR2 YFSETQ. This CDR3 region has 17 residues. The CDR3 DNA reads TGCGCCAGCAGCTTCTCCCCAGGGGTGGGAGGGTACAATGAGCAGTTCTTC. Amino acids: CASSFSPGVGGYNEQFF.

The rearrangement uses TRBV27 and TRBJ2-7; perhaps TRBD1 as D (5 bases). The germline V gene encodes CDR1 MNHEY and CDR2 SMNVEV (reference sequence). The CDR3 consists of 15 residues. Trimming cost V 0 bases and J 6 bases, with 15 bases left between them. CDR3 protein: CASSLSGRVDGEQYF. The CDR3 DNA reads TGTGCCAGCAGTTTATCGGGCAGGGTGGATGGCGAGCAGTACTTC.

The J gene is TRBJ1-2, the V gene TRBV4-1; TRBD1 might be the D (6 bases). The CDR3 is made up of 15 amino acids. V was clipped by 1 base and J by 5 bases, with 14 bases between them. Germline assignment: CDR1 MGHRA and CDR2 YSYEKL. CDR3 amino acids: CASSQGSQGTYGYTF. The CDR3 nucleotides read TGCGCCAGCAGCCAAGGCTCACAGGGAACGTATGGCTACACCTTC.

CDR3 DNA: TGCAGCGTTGATTTCGGGTGGGGGACAGGGAGTAGGGAGACCCAGTACTTC. This gives the protein CSVDFGWGTGSRETQYF. V usage is TRBV29-1 and J usage is TRBJ2-5; 9 nucleotides match TRBD1. Looked up from germline, CDR1 is SQVTM and CDR2 is ANQGSEA. The CDR3 runs to 17 residues. The junction had 16 bases not matched to a gene; V was cut back by 3 bases and J by 5 bases.

This clone occurred a few times. The chain uses TRBV6-5 and TRBJ1-1; D is undetermined. Germline assignment: CDR1 MNHEY and CDR2 SVGAGI. Trimming stripped 0 bases from V and 10 bases from J, with 15 bases between. The CDR3 length is 14 residues. The CDR3 loop is CASSYSNGRYGAFF. The DNA of the CDR3 is TGTGCCAGCAGTTACTCGAATGGCAGGTACGGAGCTTTCTTT.

This chain joins TRBV27 and TRBJ2-7; TRBD1 matches at 8 bases. This CDR3 region has 14 residues. Trimming removed 0 bases from V and 4 bases from J; junction bases left unmatched: 2. Germline CDR1 is MNHEY and CDR2 is SMNVEV (reference sequence). CDR3 region: CASSLSDRGYEQYF. CDR3 DNA: TGTGCCAGCAGTTTATCAGACAGGGGTTACGAGCAGTACTTC.